Listed below are T cell receptor beta chains from one sample, sequenced in a study of blood T cell repertoires in COVID-19. The method was immunoSEQ multiplex PCR; TCRdb's version includes in-frame clones alone and lacks a portion of them. The sample yields under 250,000 clones, about four fifths seen once. Sequencing was performed on peripheral blood. The receptors originated from a woman between 65 and 79 years old with acute or convalescent COVID-19. The CDR3 runs from the conserved cysteine through the conserved F or W. The order of the fields is D gene, V gene, J gene, clone size, CDR3 DNA, CDR3 protein. D genes are given only for firm matches. The listing skips clone size in some rows; elsewhere it reads once, few, many or a size class.

>TRBD2|TRBV5-1|TRBJ2-1|-
TGCGCCAGCAGGACTAGCGGGGGCCACAATGAGCAGTTCTTC
CASRTSGGHNEQFF
>-|TRBV18|TRBJ1-1|-
TGTGCCAGCTCACCTCAAGCCGAGAACACTGAAGCTTTCTTT
CASSPQAENTEAFF
>TRBD1|TRBV5-1|TRBJ1-6|-
TGCGCCAGCAGCTCGGGACAGGGCAATTCACCCCTCCACTTT
CASSSGQGNSPLHF
>TRBD2|TRBV11-1|TRBJ2-2|-
TGTGCCAGCAGCTTATCTCCGGGGGGGGCCGGGGAGCTGTTTTTT
CASSLSPGGAGELFF
>-|TRBV5-1|TRBJ1-6|-
TGCGCCAGCAGCCTGGACACCTATAATTCACCCCTCCACTTT
CASSLDTYNSPLHF
>-|TRBV7-2|TRBJ2-3|-
TGTGCCAGCAGCTCACCCGGCGCAGGATCTTTCCTAGATACGCAGTATTTT
CASSSPGAGSFLDTQYF
>-|TRBV12-3/TRBV12-4|TRBJ1-2|once
TGTGCCAGCAGACGACAGGTTGACTATGGCTACACCTTC
CASRRQVDYGYTF
>-|TRBV4-3|TRBJ2-6|-
TGCGCCAGCAGCCAAGATTGGGGGGCTGGGGCCAACGTCCTGACTTTC
CASSQDWGAGANVLTF
>-|TRBV10-3|TRBJ1-3|-
TGTGCCATCCCCGGGGGTTGGAGAAACACCATATATTTT
CAIPGGWRNTIYF
>TRBD1|TRBV7-8|TRBJ1-4|-
TGTGCCAGCAGCATCAGGACAGGGGATACTGAAAAACTGTTTTTT
CASSIRTGDTEKLFF
>-|TRBV25-1|TRBJ1-6|-
TGTGCCAGCAGTGACAGGGCAGGGACACCCCTCCACTTT
CASSDRAGTPLHF
>TRBD1|TRBV10-1|TRBJ1-1|-
TGCGCCAGCAGTGGGACAGGGGAGGTCAGGACTGAAGCTTTCTTT
CASSGTGEVRTEAFF
>TRBD1|TRBV10-3|TRBJ1-1|-
TGTGCCATCAGGGCCGCGGGACAGCCAAACACTGAAGCTTTCTTT
CAIRAAGQPNTEAFF
>-|TRBV6-2/TRBV6-3|TRBJ1-5|-
TGTGCCAGCAGTCGTCCCCCGACAGTTTCCTTAGGGTATAGCAATCAGCCCCAGCATTTT
CASSRPPTVSLGYSNQPQHF
>-|TRBV6-2/TRBV6-3|TRBJ2-2|-
TGTGCCAGCAGTCACTACCGACTAGATACCGGGGAGCTGTTTTTT
CASSHYRLDTGELFF
>TRBD1|TRBV6-1|TRBJ1-1|-
TGTGCCAGCAGTCGGACAGGGACAGCTTTCTTT
CASSRTGTAFF